This record looks at one T cell receptor beta chain sequence and its context. Its antigen is as yet unknown. Using its own MiXCR run on the reads, TCRdb lists one record per CDR3 protein. The sample holds roughly 62,000 distinct CDR3 sequences, roughly two thirds seen once. The sample originates from a study of type 1 regulatory T cells. Study context: An in vitro protocol generated T-allo10, a Tr1-enriched, alloantigen-specific CD4 T cell product.

Study-wide results and limits: Compared with non-type 1 regulatory T cells, type 1 regulatory T cells showed a more restricted TCR repertoire.

The TCR was taken from a human donor in good health. Sequencing was performed on cultured non-Tr1 T cells, either the whole culture or a sorted T cell fraction (not recorded which).

The chain's CDR3 is CASSLEGNTEAFF. The DNA of the CDR3 is TGTGCCAGCTCACTTGAGGGGAACACTGAAGCTTTCTTT. V is TRBV18 and J is TRBJ1-1; D is ambiguous. Trimming left V 4 bases short and J 1 base short, with 7 bases between. The CDR3 has 13 amino acids. Germline V gives CDR1 KGHSH, CDR2 LQKENI. Complete variable domain (other parts from reference TRBV18 and TRBJ1-1): NAGVMQNPRHLVRRRGQEARLRCSPMKGHSHVYWYRQLPEEGLKFMVYLQKENIIDESGMPKERFSAEFPKEGPSILRIQQVVRGDSAAYFCASSLEGNTEAFFGQGTRLTVV.